Reported below is one T cell receptor beta chain. These data are taken from a study of blood T cell repertoires in COVID-19. On the study more broadly: Material from acute and convalescent COVID-19 was sourced from the United States, Italy and Spain. T cells, B-cell-depleted T cells, or PBMCs provided the cDNA or gDNA that served as material.

Looked up from germline, CDR1 is LNHDA and CDR2 is SQIVND (reference sequence). With 4 bases clipped from V and 4 bases from J, the junction kept 12 bases outside the gene matches. The length of the CDR3 is 18 residues. Original data processing: Reference gene primers were amplified, and this amplification served to estimate nucleated cell counts. Profiling relied on immunoSEQ multiplex PCR, and the TCRdb table lists in-frame clones only, not all of them. That table is the source of V, J and clone size, and D and trimming were worked out from the DNA. The sample has approximately 150,000 clones, around 90% seen once; the top ten hold 1.5%.

The chain employs TRBV19 and TRBJ2-6; TRBD1 agrees at 8 bases. Sequencing was performed on peripheral blood. The clonotype was recovered from a woman aged 55-70 years with acute or convalescent COVID-19. In DNA, the CDR3 is TGTGCCAGTAGTACAATCAGGACAGGGCCGGGGGGGGCCAACGTCCTGACTTTC. Protein product: CASSTIRTGPGGANVLTF.